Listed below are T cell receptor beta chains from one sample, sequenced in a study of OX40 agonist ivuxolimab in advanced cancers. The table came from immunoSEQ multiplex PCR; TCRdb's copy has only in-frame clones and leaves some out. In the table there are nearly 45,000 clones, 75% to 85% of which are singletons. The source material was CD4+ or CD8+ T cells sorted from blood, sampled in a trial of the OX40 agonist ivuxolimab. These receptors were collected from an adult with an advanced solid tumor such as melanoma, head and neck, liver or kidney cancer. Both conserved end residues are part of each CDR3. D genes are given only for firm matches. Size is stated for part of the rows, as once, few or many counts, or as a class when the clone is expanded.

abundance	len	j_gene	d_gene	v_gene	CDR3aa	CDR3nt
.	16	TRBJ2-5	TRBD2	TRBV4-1	CASSPSLAATQETQYF	TGCGCCAGCAGCCCATCACTAGCGGCGACTCAAGAGACCCAGTACTTC
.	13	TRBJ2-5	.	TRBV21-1	CAPQAGGRETQYF	TGTGCCCCCCAAGCAGGGGGGCGTGAGACCCAGTACTTC
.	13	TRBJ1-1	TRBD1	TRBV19	CASSWDRDTEAFF	TGTGCCAGTAGCTGGGACAGGGACACTGAAGCTTTCTTT
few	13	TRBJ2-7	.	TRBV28	CASTPEGPYEQYF	TGTGCCAGCACCCCAGAGGGTCCCTACGAGCAGTACTTC
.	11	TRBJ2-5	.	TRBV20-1	CSATGDRTQYF	TGCAGTGCTACAGGAGACCGGACCCAGTACTTC
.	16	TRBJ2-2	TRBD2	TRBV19	CASSWAGATNTGELFF	TGTGCCAGTAGTTGGGCGGGAGCGACGAACACCGGGGAGCTGTTTTTT
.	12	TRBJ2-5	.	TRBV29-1	CSVNRDGETQYF	TGCAGCGTTAACAGGGATGGGGAGACCCAGTACTTC
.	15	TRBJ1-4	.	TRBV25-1	CASSEGGNTNEKLFF	TGTGCCAGCAGTGAAGGAGGGAACACTAATGAAAAACTGTTTTTT
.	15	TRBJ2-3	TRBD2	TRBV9	CASSVDLAGDDTQYF	TGTGCCAGCAGCGTAGATCTAGCGGGAGATGATACGCAGTATTTT
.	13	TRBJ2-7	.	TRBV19	CASSNQDGHEQYF	TGTGCCAGTAGTAATCAGGACGGCCACGAGCAGTACTTC
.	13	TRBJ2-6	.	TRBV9	CASSKAGANVLTF	TGTGCCAGCAGCAAGGCCGGGGCCAACGTCCTGACTTTC
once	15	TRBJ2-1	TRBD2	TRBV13	CASSPFSGSYNEQFF	TGTGCCAGCAGCCCCTTTAGCGGGAGTTACAATGAGCAGTTCTTC
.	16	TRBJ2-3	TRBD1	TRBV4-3	CASSQDLGTGRDTQYF	TGCGCCAGCAGCCAAGATCTTGGGACAGGCAGAGATACGCAGTATTTT
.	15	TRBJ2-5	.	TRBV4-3	CASSQAQSSRETQYF	TGCGCCAGCAGCCAAGCCCAGTCCTCCCGAGAGACCCAGTACTTC
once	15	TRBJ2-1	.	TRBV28	CASSSPSRGGNEQFF	TGTGCCAGCAGTTCCCCCTCCAGGGGAGGCAATGAGCAGTTCTTC
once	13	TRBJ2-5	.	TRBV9	CASSVAGKETQYF	TGTGCCAGCAGCGTAGCGGGGAAAGAGACCCAGTACTTC
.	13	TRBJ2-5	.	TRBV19	CASRGGWQETQYF	TGTGCCAGTAGGGGCGGTTGGCAAGAGACCCAGTACTTC
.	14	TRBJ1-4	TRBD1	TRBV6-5	CASRPGQGVGKLFF	TGTGCCAGCAGGCCGGGACAGGGAGTCGGAAAACTGTTTTTT
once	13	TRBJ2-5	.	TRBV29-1	CSVAGRAQETQYF	TGCAGCGTCGCCGGCAGGGCTCAAGAGACCCAGTACTTC
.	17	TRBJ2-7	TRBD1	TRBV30	CAYEPAGTGGAPYEQYF	TGTGCCTACGAACCGGCCGGGACAGGGGGTGCCCCCTACGAGCAGTACTTC
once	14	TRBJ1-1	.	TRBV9	CASSVTQMSGVAFF	TGTGCCAGCAGCGTGACGCAGATGTCGGGTGTAGCTTTCTTT